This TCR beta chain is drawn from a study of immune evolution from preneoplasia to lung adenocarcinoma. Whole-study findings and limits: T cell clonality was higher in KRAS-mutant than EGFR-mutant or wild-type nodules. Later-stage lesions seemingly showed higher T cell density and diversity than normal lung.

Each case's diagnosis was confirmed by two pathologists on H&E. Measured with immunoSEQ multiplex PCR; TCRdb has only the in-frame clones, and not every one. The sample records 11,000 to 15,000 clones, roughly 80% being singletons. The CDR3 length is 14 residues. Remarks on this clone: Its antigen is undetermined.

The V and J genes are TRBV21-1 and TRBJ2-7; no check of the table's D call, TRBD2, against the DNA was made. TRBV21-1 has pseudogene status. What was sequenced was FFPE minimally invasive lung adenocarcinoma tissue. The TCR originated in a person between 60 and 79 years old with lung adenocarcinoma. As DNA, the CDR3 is TGTGTCAGCAGCAAGTCTTGGTCGGTCCTCGAGCAGTACTTC. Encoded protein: CVSSKSWSVLEQYF.